One sample yielded the 28 T cell receptor beta chains listed below, sequenced in a study of blood T cell repertoires in COVID-19 (dated by TCRdb to 2018 to 2021). The protocol used for the library was the immunoSEQ multiplex PCR assay. Imported from immuneACCESS, the table was reduced by TCRdb to in-frame sequences with V and J called. These copies leave out some clones; in studies compared against another copy, an unresolved V gene accounts for under half, and the cause of the remainder is not known. For this sample the table gives some 300,000 clones, of which approximately 86% were detected only once. Roughly 13% of the sample rests with the top ten. The sequencing input was peripheral blood. These receptors were obtained from a woman in her 70s with COVID-19, enrolled during active disease.

This clone was counted a few times. This chain uses TRBV2 with TRBJ2-5; 12 nucleotides line up with TRBD2. Germline V gene lookup returns CDR1 SNHLY and CDR2 FYNNEI. The CDR3 runs to 16 residues. Trimming took 5 bases from V and 2 from J; bases not matched to a gene: 6. Here the CDR3 DNA reads TGTGCCAGCAGTCTTACTAGCGGGGGGCCGCAAGAGACCCAGTACTTC. Residues: CASSLTSGGPQETQYF.

V usage is TRBV30 and J usage is TRBJ2-1; a weak D match, TRBD1 (6 bases). Germline CDR1 and CDR2: GTSNPN and SVGIG (reference sequence). The CDR3 has 13 residues. V dropped 3 bases and J dropped 5 bases, with 11 bases sitting between them. CDR3 sequence (DNA): TGTGCCTGGAGAGGGGGAACGGACAATGAGCAGTTCTTC. This codes for CAWRGGTDNEQFF.

The chain has TRBV14 and TRBJ1-1, with D uncertain. Germline CDR1 reads SGHDN; CDR2 reads FVKESK. This CDR3 comprises 13 residues. Trimming left V 1 base short and J 1 base short, with 4 bases between. The CDR3, as DNA: TGTGCCAGCAGCCAAGGCAGGAACACTGAAGCTTTCTTT. As protein: CASSQGRNTEAFF.

The chain has TRBV9 and TRBJ2-1, with D tentatively TRBD1 (6 bases). The CDR3 is 13 residues long. Trimming took off 3 bases at V and 4 bases at J, with 8 bases between the two ends. Germline loops: CDR1 SGDLS, CDR2 YYNGEE. The CDR3 nucleotides read TGTGCCAGCAGCGAAACAGGGTACAATGAGCAGTTCTTC. Amino acid sequence: CASSETGYNEQFF.

The V call is TRBV5-1, the J call TRBJ2-7; TRBD2 matches 9 bases. The CDR3 totals 15 residues. The germline gives CDR1 SGHRS, CDR2 YFSETQ. With V trimmed by 0 bases and J by 2 bases, 3 bases remained unmatched. CDR3 bases: TGCGCCAGCAGCTTGGGAGCTAGCGGGGCCTACGAGCAGTACTTC. Its protein product is CASSLGASGAYEQYF.

The chain has TRBV24-1 and TRBJ2-1; 8 bases agree with TRBD1. Looked up from germline, CDR1 is KGHDR and CDR2 is SFDVKD. The V gene end was trimmed by 9 bases and the J gene end by 4 bases; junction bases not matched to a gene: 7. This CDR3 is built from 14 residues. Here the CDR3 DNA reads TGTGCCACCCGCGGACAGGGAGTTTACAATGAGCAGTTCTTC. Translation: CATRGQGVYNEQFF.

The V and J genes are TRBV28 and TRBJ1-5; TRBD1 matches 10 bases. J was trimmed by 1 base and V by 3 bases; bases with no gene match: 9. This CDR3 has 18 residues. Germline values: CDR1 MDHEN, CDR2 SYDVKM. CDR3 protein: CASSFSWDRGESNQPQHF. The CDR3 coding sequence is TGTGCCAGCAGTTTTTCGTGGGACAGGGGTGAGAGCAATCAGCCCCAGCATTTT.

This chain connects TRBV3-1 (or the pseudogene TRBV3-2) to TRBJ1-2; a possible D gene is TRBD1 (6 bases). Trimming stripped 3 bases from V and 8 bases from J, with 13 bases between. Germline CDR1 is LGHDT and CDR2 is YNNKEL (reference sequence). This CDR3 contains 13 residues. CDR3 sequence reads: CASSQQGRRGYTF. CDR3 sequence (DNA): TGTGCCAGCAGCCAGCAGGGGAGAAGAGGCTACACCTTC.

This clone was found a few times. The V call is TRBV18, the J call TRBJ2-7, with 13 bases matching TRBD2. Germline-derived CDR1 and CDR2 are KGHSH and LQKENI. V gave up 2 bases and J gave up 2 bases; unmatched junction bases: 9. The CDR3 has 18 residues. The CDR3 reads CASSPRTSTSGGAYEQYF. CDR3 bases: TGTGCCAGCTCACCAAGGACTTCAACTAGCGGGGGGGCCTACGAGCAGTACTTC.

In nucleotides, the CDR3 is TGTGCCACCAGTGATTCGACAAATGAGCAGTTCTTC. This encodes CATSDSTNEQFF. The chain links TRBV24-1 to TRBJ2-1; no reliable D call. This CDR3 has 12 residues. V gave up 2 bases and J gave up 7 bases, with 5 bases separating them. CDR1 is KGHDR and CDR2 is SFDVKD in the germline V gene.

This chain joins TRBV27 and TRBJ1-1; TRBD1 matches at 9 bases. The germline CDR1 and CDR2 sequences are MNHEY and SMNVEV (reference sequence). J was trimmed by 5 bases and V by 3 bases; bases with no gene match: 7. This CDR3 comprises 15 residues. The CDR3 here is CASSLAGQGRTEAFF. CDR3 nucleotide sequence: TGTGCCAGCAGTTTGGCAGGACAGGGGAGGACTGAAGCTTTCTTT.

The chain has TRBV30 and TRBJ2-3; 8 nucleotides agree with TRBD2. V lost 2 bases to trimming and J lost 1 base; unmatched junction nucleotides: 2. This CDR3 contains 14 residues. Per germline, CDR1 GTSNPN and CDR2 SVGIG (reference sequence). The CDR3 DNA is TGTGCCTGGAGTATCGGGGGGGGCACAGATACGCAGTATTTT. This gives the protein CAWSIGGGTDTQYF.

This chain connects TRBV2 to TRBJ1-4; D is undetermined. The CDR3 has 16 amino acids. CDR1 is SNHLY and CDR2 is FYNNEI in the germline V gene. The V and J ends lost 4 bases and 7 bases respectively, with 19 bases between them. The CDR3 DNA reads as TGTGCCAGCAGTGTGGGCACCCTAAAAGGTAGTGAAAAACTGTTTTTT. As protein: CASSVGTLKGSEKLFF.

V and J are TRBV27 and TRBJ2-7; 9 nucleotides agree with TRBD1. Looked up from germline, CDR1 is MNHEY and CDR2 is SMNVEV (reference sequence). The CDR3 runs 14 residues. V gave up 8 bases and J gave up 4 bases; unmatched junction bases: 9. As DNA, the CDR3 is TGTGCCAGCGCCCCCGGGACAGGGTTGTACGAGCAGTACTTC. Its protein product is CASAPGTGLYEQYF.

The J gene is TRBJ1-6, the V gene TRBV5-6; D remains ambiguous. Germline V gives CDR1 SGHDT, CDR2 YYEEEE. The germline V and J ends were trimmed by 0 bases and 6 bases, with 7 bases remaining between them. The length of the CDR3 is 14 residues. The chain's CDR3 is CASSLDRFNSPLHF. CDR3 nucleotides: TGTGCCAGCAGCTTGGACAGATTTAATTCACCCCTCCACTTT.

The chain is built from TRBV9 and TRBJ2-3, with 8 bases fitting TRBD2. The trim removed 0 bases at V and 3 bases at J, leaving 3 bases unmatched. CDR1 and CDR2 from the germline V gene are SGDLS and YYNGEE. The CDR3 runs 15 residues. In DNA form, the CDR3 reads TGTGCCAGCAGCGTAGAAGGGACTAGGACAGATACGCAGTATTTT. Protein: CASSVEGTRTDTQYF.

The chain carries TRBV24-1 and TRBJ2-3, with D possibly being TRBD2 (5 bases). V was pared by 6 bases and J by 9 bases, with 12 bases between. In germline, CDR1 is KGHDR, CDR2 SFDVKD. The length of the CDR3 is 12 residues. CDR3 bases: TGTGCCACCAGTTTTTACGGGGAGACGCAGTATTTT. It translates to CATSFYGETQYF.

The V and J genes are TRBV5-8 and TRBJ1-1, with D unresolved. V dropped 0 bases and J dropped 3 bases, with 12 bases sitting between them. The CDR3 consists of 15 residues. Looked up from germline, CDR1 is SGHTS and CDR2 is YDEGEE. CDR3 region: CASSLGRNVDTEAFF. In DNA form, the CDR3 reads TGTGCCAGCAGCTTGGGCAGGAATGTGGACACTGAAGCTTTCTTT.

This clone turned up a few times. The rearrangement uses TRBV5-1 and TRBJ1-4; 11 bases are shared with TRBD1. CDR1 SGHRS and CDR2 YFSETQ come from the germline V gene. The V and J ends lost 4 bases and 11 bases, in that order; junction bases with no gene match: 7. The CDR3 runs to 14 residues. CDR3 in DNA: TGCGCCAGCAGCCTTGGGACAGGGGGATACAAACTGTTTTTT. This translates into CASSLGTGGYKLFF.

This chain links TRBV5-4 with TRBJ2-1; D might be TRBD1 (6 bases). The germline CDR1 and CDR2 sequences are SGHNT and YYREEE (reference sequence). Trimming cost V 4 bases and J 4 bases, with 9 bases left between them. This CDR3 contains 13 residues. DNA of the CDR3: TGTGCCAGCAGCGAGGACAGATACAATGAGCAGTTCTTC. This gives the protein CASSEDRYNEQFF.

The chain carries TRBV30 and TRBJ1-2; D not resolved. Germline V gene lookup returns CDR1 GTSNPN and CDR2 SVGIG (reference sequence). V lost 4 bases and J 4 bases, leaving 22 bases between the germline ends. The CDR3 loop spans 16 amino acids. The CDR3 protein is CAWKRPVQAGGYGYTF. The CDR3 region has the DNA TGTGCCTGGAAACGGCCGGTGCAGGCAGGTGGCTATGGCTACACCTTC.

As regards this clone: A read error may be the cause here, since a much bigger clone is one base away. This chain links TRBV7-9 with TRBJ2-3; no firm D call. The CDR3 loop spans 11 amino acids. Germline assignment: CDR1 SEHNR and CDR2 FQNEAQ (reference sequence). Trimming pared 2 bases from V and 6 bases from J, leaving 3 bases between. The CDR3 protein is CASSLPDTQYF. For the CDR3, the DNA is TGTGCCAGCAGCTTACCTGATACGCAGTATTTT.

The genes are TRBV9 and TRBJ2-2; possible D gene TRBD2, 7 bases. V lost 0 bases and J 4 bases, leaving 16 bases between the germline ends. The CDR3 loop spans 17 amino acids. Germline CDR1 is SGDLS and CDR2 is YYNGEE. This CDR3 is CASSVGGPRGGTGELFF. CDR3 DNA sequence: TGTGCCAGCAGCGTAGGAGGACCAAGGGGGGGCACCGGGGAGCTGTTTTTT.

The chain is built from TRBV7-3 and TRBJ1-5; the D is unclear. The length of the CDR3 is 16 residues. The V and J ends lost 4 bases and 0 bases respectively, with 13 bases between them. Per the germline V gene, CDR1 is SGHTA and CDR2 is FQGTGA. The CDR3 loop reads CASSCRRTDSNQPQHF. The CDR3, as DNA: TGTGCCAGCAGCTGCCGACGGACTGATAGCAATCAGCCCCAGCATTTT.

The chain has TRBV11-3 and TRBJ2-3; no definite D call. Germline CDR1 SGHNT, CDR2 YENEEA. Trimming removed 4 bases from V and 4 bases from J, with 12 bases in between. This CDR3 has 14 amino acids. CDR3 bases: TGTGCCAGCAGCTCCCGACTTGACGCAGATACGCAGTATTTT. This codes for CASSSRLDADTQYF.

The chain uses TRBV24-1 and TRBJ1-1; 9 bases agree with TRBD1. The V gene end was trimmed by 9 bases and the J gene end by 3 bases; junction bases not matched to a gene: 4. Germline loops: CDR1 KGHDR, CDR2 SFDVKD. The CDR3 has 13 residues. The CDR3 bases are TGTGCCACCCAACAGGGGGCTGACACTGAAGCTTTCTTT. The encoded protein is CATQQGADTEAFF.

The chain is built from TRBV6-2 or TRBV6-3 and TRBJ2-2; TRBD2 matches 16 bases. From germline, CDR1 is MNHEY and CDR2 SVGEGT. The CDR3 is made up of 20 amino acids. The V and J ends lost 5 bases and 2 bases, in that order; junction bases with no gene match: 11. The CDR3 DNA sequence: TGTGCCAGCAGTACAGCGGGACTAGCGGGGGGGACCGGTAACACCGGGGAGCTGTTTTTT. Translated: CASSTAGLAGGTGNTGELFF.

The rearrangement uses TRBV4-2 and TRBJ2-2, with 11 bases aligning to TRBD2. V was clipped by 0 bases and J by 1 base; unmatched bases: 4. CDR3 length: 18 residues. Looked up from germline, CDR1 is LGHNA and CDR2 is YNFKEQ. CDR3: CASSQELAGAGNTGELFF. In DNA form, the CDR3 reads TGTGCCAGCAGCCAAGAACTAGCGGGGGCCGGGAACACCGGGGAGCTGTTTTTT.